One sample yielded the 11 T cell receptor beta chains listed below, sequenced in a study of CDR3 diversity in severe acne (dated by TCRdb to the late 2010s). The method behind the library was PCR. The run used an Illumina HiSeq 2000. Using fastp at Q25 and MiXCR, TCRdb reprocessed the public reads and kept productive beta chains. Each entry merges the rows of one CDR3 protein and shows their most common DNA and genes. The table for this sample lists more than 80,000 distinct CDR3 sequences; about half of them were counted only once. Under 14% of the sample rests with the top ten. The source material was blood. Receptors originate from a male donor with severe acne vulgaris.

This chain connects TRBV2 to TRBJ2-3; D is possibly TRBD2 (5 bases). The germline V gene has CDR1 SNHLY and CDR2 FYNNEI. Trimming took 9 bases from V and 6 from J, leaving 16 bases between them. The CDR3 spans 13 residues. This CDR3 reads CASDPRGADTQYF. The CDR3, as DNA: TGTGCCAGTGACCCCCGGGGAGCGGATACGCAGTATTTT.

Concerning this clonotype: Given a much more abundant clone one base away, this may be a read error. This chain joins TRBV19 and TRBJ2-3, with D perhaps matching TRBD2 (6 bases). Between the trimmed V and J ends, which lost 2 bases and 5 bases, there was a span of 14 bases. Looked up from germline, CDR1 is LNHDA and CDR2 is SQIVND (reference sequence). The CDR3 is made up of 15 amino acids. CDR3 sequence reads: CASSIYRRAVDTQYF. CDR3 in DNA: TGTGCCAGTAGTATATACAGGAGGGCCGTAGATACGCAGTATTTT.

The V gene is TRBV9, the J gene TRBJ2-7, with a possible D match to TRBD2 (6 bases). Germline V lookup: CDR1 SGDLS, CDR2 YYNGEE. The V end was cut by 4 bases, the J end by 4 bases, with 18 bases between. This CDR3 has 15 amino acids. This CDR3 is CASSSKEGRHYEQYF. For the CDR3, the DNA is TGTGCCAGCAGCTCCAAGGAGGGGCGACATTACGAGCAGTACTTC.

J is TRBJ2-5 and V is TRBV6-2 or TRBV6-3; maybe TRBD1 (6 bases). Between the trimmed V and J ends, which lost 4 bases and 4 bases, there was a span of 16 bases. In germline, CDR1 is MNHEY, CDR2 SVGEGT. This CDR3 is 15 amino acids long. The CDR3 sequence is CASSSRGYGLETQYF. For the CDR3, the DNA is TGTGCCAGCAGTTCCAGGGGTTATGGGTTAGAGACCCAGTACTTC.

The sample holds many counts of this clonotype. The V gene is TRBV9, the J gene TRBJ2-1, with 8 bases fitting TRBD1. CDR1 and CDR2 (germline): SGDLS, YYNGEE. The CDR3 is 14 residues long. V lost 3 bases to trimming and J lost 5 bases; unmatched junction nucleotides: 4. CDR3 loop: CASSADRGDNEQFF. CDR3 nucleotides: TGTGCCAGCAGCGCAGACAGGGGAGACAATGAGCAGTTCTTC.

On this clonotype: A read error is possible here, since a much larger clone lies one base away. The chain uses TRBV7-8 and TRBJ2-1; the D is unclear. The CDR3 has 14 amino acids. Germline assignment: CDR1 SGHVS and CDR2 FQNEAQ. CDR3 protein: CAGSLVGLYNEQFF. CDR3 nucleotide sequence: TGTGCCGGCAGCTTAGTCGGTTTGTACAATGAGCAGTTCTTC.

This clonotype was detected only once. With a much larger clone just one base away, this may be a read error. The final CDR3 position lacks the conserved phenylalanine or tryptophan, pointing to a likely read error. The chain has TRBV10-1 and TRBJ2-2; D unresolved. Per the germline V gene, CDR1 is WNHNN and CDR2 is SYGVQD (reference sequence). This CDR3 region has 13 residues. V lost 0 bases to trimming and J lost 6 bases, with 5 bases between them. CDR3 region: CASSESIAGELFL. CDR3 DNA: TGCGCCAGCAGTGAGTCGATTGCCGGGGAGCTGTTTCTT.

The chain recombines TRBV7-9 with TRBJ2-7; no reliable D call. Germline V gene sequence: CDR1 SEHNR, CDR2 FQNEAQ (reference sequence). CDR3 size: 12 residues. Deletions cut 1 base from V and 6 bases from J, with 7 bases between. DNA for the CDR3: TGTGCCAGCAGCTTAGAGTCGCCCGAGCAGTACTTC. It specifies CASSLESPEQYF.

This rearrangement joins TRBV20-1 to TRBJ2-7, with 11 bases that match TRBD2. CDR3 length: 16 amino acids. In germline, CDR1 is DFQATT, CDR2 SNEGSKA (reference sequence). The J segment lost 2 bases and the V segment lost 7 bases, leaving 13 bases of the junction unmatched. CDR3 residues: CSVTEPGTSGTYEQYF. The DNA for the CDR3 is TGCAGTGTGACCGAACCCGGGACTAGCGGCACCTACGAGCAGTACTTC.

This clonotype was found many times. The rearrangement uses TRBV28 and TRBJ2-3, with D unclear. CDR3 size: 15 residues. V lost 5 bases to trimming and J lost 0 bases, with 12 bases between them. Germline assignment: CDR1 MDHEN and CDR2 SYDVKM. The CDR3 bases are TGTGCCAGCAGTCCGCGTCATATTAGCACAGATACGCAGTATTTT. This encodes CASSPRHISTDTQYF.

The CDR3 DNA reads TGCAGTGCCCTTCCTAGCGGGAGTTCCAGTACGCAGTATTTT. This gives the protein CSALPSGSSSTQYF. The chain joins TRBV20-1 to TRBJ2-3; 10 bases line up with TRBD2. CDR3 length equals 14 residues. CDR1 and CDR2 (germline): DFQATT, SNEGSKA (reference sequence). The V segment lost 6 bases and the J segment 8 bases; nucleotides outside the gene matches: 11.